A selection of T cell receptor beta chains follows, all from one sample in a study of T cell changes during pregnancy in multiple sclerosis. This table comes from immunoSEQ multiplex PCR, and its TCRdb copy is limited to in-frame clones, with some not included. The sample yields some 54,000 clones, around 94% seen once. The sample consisted of CD8+ T cells from peripheral blood mononuclear cells, taken in the third trimester of pregnancy. The receptors shown here come from a female donor with multiple sclerosis, enrolled in a pregnancy study. CDR3s include the opening cysteine and the closing phenylalanine or tryptophan. The D gene is left open where the match is weak. The listing skips clone size in some rows; elsewhere it reads once, few, many or a size class.

size	V	D	J	DNA	CDR3
.	TRBV2	.	TRBJ1-1	TGTGCCAGCGGACCTACAGAGGGGGTGAACACTGAAGCTTTCTTT	CASGPTEGVNTEAFF
.	TRBV7-9	.	TRBJ1-1	TGTGCCAGCAGCTTAGCGAGACTGGAAGCTTTCTTT	CASSLARLEAFF
.	TRBV7-4	TRBD1	TRBJ2-2	TGTGCCAGCAGCTTCCGGGACAGGGGACCATCGAACACCGGGGAGCTGTTTTTT	CASSFRDRGPSNTGELFF
.	TRBV30	TRBD2	TRBJ2-1	TGTGCCTGGGCTAGGACTAGCGGGATCAATGAGCAGTTCTTC	CAWARTSGINEQFF
.	TRBV7-9	.	TRBJ2-7	TGTGCCAGCAGCTTAGTGGGCAAACTCTACGAGCAGTACTTC	CASSLVGKLYEQYF
.	TRBV7-9	.	TRBJ2-6	TGTGCCAGCAGTTTTGGGGCGGACAGTTACTCTGGGGCCAACGTCCTGACTTTC	CASSFGADSYSGANVLTF
.	TRBV4-1	.	TRBJ2-1	TGCGCCAGCAGCCGCCTAATCCGAAGGAGGGGGCAAAGGGATGAGCAGTTCTTC	CASSRLIRRRGQRDEQFF
.	TRBV28	.	TRBJ1-1	TGTGCCAGCAAATGGACACCGTCGAACACTGAAGCTTTCTTT	CASKWTPSNTEAFF
once	TRBV27	TRBD2	TRBJ2-5	TGTGCCAGCAGTTTGGCTGGGACTACGCAAGAGACCCAGTACTTC	CASSLAGTTQETQYF
medium-sized	TRBV27	.	TRBJ1-1	TGTGCCAGCAGTTTGGACAATTTGGGGAACACTGAAGCTTTCTTT	CASSLDNLGNTEAFF
.	TRBV28	TRBD2	TRBJ2-3	TGTGCCAGCAGCGCTTCGCGGGAGTATTTTGATACGCAGTATTTT	CASSASREYFDTQYF
.	TRBV6-5	.	TRBJ2-7	TGTGCCAGCAGTTACGGACAGACCTACGAGCAGTACTTC	CASSYGQTYEQYF
.	TRBV4-1	.	TRBJ1-5	TGCGCCAGCAGCCAACGGACAGTTCTAGGCAATCAGCCCCAGCATTTT	CASSQRTVLGNQPQHF
few	TRBV7-2	TRBD2	TRBJ2-1	TGTGCCAGCAGCCCACGGAGAGAGCGGGCGGGAGTCTCCTACAATGAGCAGTTCTTC	CASSPRRERAGVSYNEQFF
many	TRBV19	.	TRBJ2-5	TGTGCCAGTAGTATTGTTCCGCGGGAGACCCAGTACTTC	CASSIVPRETQYF